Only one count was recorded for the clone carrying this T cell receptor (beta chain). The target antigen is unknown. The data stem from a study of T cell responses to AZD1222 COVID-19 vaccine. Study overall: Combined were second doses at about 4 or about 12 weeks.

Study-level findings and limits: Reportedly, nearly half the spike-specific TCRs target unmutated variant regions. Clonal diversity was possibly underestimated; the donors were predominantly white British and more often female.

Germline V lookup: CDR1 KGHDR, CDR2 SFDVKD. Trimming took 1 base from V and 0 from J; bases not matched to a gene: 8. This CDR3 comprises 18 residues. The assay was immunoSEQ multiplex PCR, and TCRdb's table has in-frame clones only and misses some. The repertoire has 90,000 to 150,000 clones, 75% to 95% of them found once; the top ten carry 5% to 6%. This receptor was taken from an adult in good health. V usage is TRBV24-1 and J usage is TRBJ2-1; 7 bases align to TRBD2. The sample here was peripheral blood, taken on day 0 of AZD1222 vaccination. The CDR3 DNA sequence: TGTGCCACCAGTGATTTTGGTAGCGGGCCCCTCTCCTACAATGAGCAGTTCTTC. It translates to CATSDFGSGPLSYNEQFF.